The subject of this entry is one T cell receptor (beta chain). No antigen is known for it. No base-level quality is on record; no much larger clone is a single base apart. Sequenced using an Illumina HiSeq 1500. The raw public data were reprocessed by TCRdb itself: fastp quality trimming at Q25, MiXCR clonotype calling, in-frame beta chains only. Each CDR3 protein gets just one entry, which takes the most common genes and DNA from the rows behind it. The sample data list about half a million distinct CDR3 sequences, and around 35% of these were observed just once. The ten biggest clones cover roughly 17% of the sample. These data are taken from a study of T cell repertoires in cytomegalovirus infection (dated by TCRdb to the late 2010s). Some background on the complete study: Recently identified HLA-C-restricted CMV epitopes, whose presentation resists viral immunomodulation, were targeted by peptide stimulations together with well-studied HLA-B-restricted epitopes. The HLA type of each donor mattered for the analysis, because public TCR beta signatures pointed to carriage of CMV infection along with the matching HLA type. Points the paper makes about the study in general: The ex vivo response was dominated by HLA-C-restricted CMV-specific TCR beta clonotypes, which also provided the single most frequent clonotype in two of eight donors. Cumulative frequency of public TCR beta family members discriminated carriers of CMV infection plus the relevant HLA type in this cohort and an independent roughly 340-donor cohort.

This specimen's treatment or condition label, per the study, means: in vitro stimulation with specific CMV peptide epitopes to enrich CMV-specific T cells. V is clipped by 5 bases and J by 2 bases, and the sequence between their germline boundaries is 13 bases long. CDR1 and CDR2, looked up from the germline V gene, are KGHDR and SFDVKD. The CDR3 runs 15 residues from the cysteine to the phenylalanine. The DNA shown is the 45-base CDR3, in frame from base 1. This sequence originates from a human donor in good health (CMV status not recorded). Some clones in this sample may be carry-over from other donors' samples. The starting material was cultured PBMCs, obtained from culture after CMV antigen stimulation. The rearrangement joined TRBV24-1 to TRBJ2-3; the best D guess is TRBD2, with 7 bases matching. The CDR3 here reads CATSGEGHYTDTQYF. The sequenced DNA: TGTGCCACCAGTGGGGAGGGACACTACACAGATACGCAGTATTTT.